Listed below are T cell receptor beta chains from one sample, sequenced in a study of PD-1 blockade in classical Hodgkin lymphoma. Profiling relied on immunoSEQ multiplex PCR, and the TCRdb table lists in-frame clones only, not all of them. The table shows 45,000 to 55,000 clones, with around 76% occurring only once. The sample consisted of peripheral blood mononuclear cells (PBMCs), taken before the fourth cycle of nivolumab. Receptors were obtained from a human donor with classical Hodgkin lymphoma. Both conserved end residues are part of each CDR3. A D gene is named only where the DNA matches it firmly. Only some rows state a clone size, as once, few, many or a class for expanded clones.

cdr3_nt: TGCGCCAGCAGCTCTAGCGGGAGTAATTTGGGCAATGAGCAGTTCTTC; cdr3_aa: CASSSSGSNLGNEQFF; j_call: TRBJ2-1; d_call: TRBD2; clone_size: .; v_call: TRBV5-1
cdr3_nt: TGCAGCGTTGGTAACGGCTACGAGCAGTACTTC; cdr3_aa: CSVGNGYEQYF; j_call: TRBJ2-7; d_call: .; clone_size: .; v_call: TRBV29-1
cdr3_nt: TGTGCCAGCAGTTACTCGGGGGGGCCTAAGCATTTT; cdr3_aa: CASSYSGGPKHF; j_call: TRBJ1-5; d_call: .; clone_size: .; v_call: TRBV6-6
cdr3_nt: TGTGCCAGCAGCTTAGCCCTGGGTAGGGGGTCCGCCTACGAGCAGTACTTC; cdr3_aa: CASSLALGRGSAYEQYF; j_call: TRBJ2-7; d_call: .; clone_size: .; v_call: TRBV7-9
cdr3_nt: TGTGCCAGCACCCTGGGGGGTAATCAGCCCCAGCATTTT; cdr3_aa: CASTLGGNQPQHF; j_call: TRBJ1-5; d_call: .; clone_size: .; v_call: TRBV2
cdr3_nt: TGTGCCAGCAGCCCCGGCGGGGTCACCTCTGGAAACACCATATATTTT; cdr3_aa: CASSPGGVTSGNTIYF; j_call: TRBJ1-3; d_call: .; clone_size: once; v_call: TRBV5-4
cdr3_nt: TGTGCCAGCAGCTCCGGACAGGAATTGGGAGAGACCCAGTACTTC; cdr3_aa: CASSSGQELGETQYF; j_call: TRBJ2-5; d_call: TRBD1; clone_size: few; v_call: TRBV7-9
cdr3_nt: TGTGCCAGCAGCCCGGGGGGGTATACTACGAACACCGGGGAGCTGTTTTTT; cdr3_aa: CASSPGGYTTNTGELFF; j_call: TRBJ2-2; d_call: TRBD2; clone_size: .; v_call: TRBV11-3
cdr3_nt: TGTGCCAGCAGCCCAGCGGGTCCCTACGAGCAGTACTTC; cdr3_aa: CASSPAGPYEQYF; j_call: TRBJ2-7; d_call: .; clone_size: .; v_call: TRBV7-9
cdr3_nt: TGTGCCAGCAGCTTGACTAGCGGGAGGCCGCTCGAAGAGCAGTACTTC; cdr3_aa: CASSLTSGRPLEEQYF; j_call: TRBJ2-7; d_call: TRBD2; clone_size: .; v_call: TRBV11-2
cdr3_nt: TGTGCCAGCAGTCCTCACAGGGGCGGGACAACGTACTTC; cdr3_aa: CASSPHRGGTTYF; j_call: TRBJ2-4; d_call: .; clone_size: .; v_call: TRBV27
cdr3_nt: TGTGCCAGCACGTCGGGGAATTGGGGCGAGCAGTACTTC; cdr3_aa: CASTSGNWGEQYF; j_call: TRBJ2-7; d_call: .; clone_size: once; v_call: TRBV2
cdr3_nt: TGTGCCACCAGCGGGGGATACACTGAAGCTTTCTTT; cdr3_aa: CATSGGYTEAFF; j_call: TRBJ1-1; d_call: .; clone_size: .; v_call: TRBV15
cdr3_nt: TGTGCCAGCAGTGATAGTAGACTTCTAGCCAAAAACATTCAGTACTTC; cdr3_aa: CASSDSRLLAKNIQYF; j_call: TRBJ2-4; d_call: .; clone_size: once; v_call: TRBV2
cdr3_nt: TGCGCCAGCAGCTTGGGGCAGGGGTCCTACAATGAGCAGTTCTTC; cdr3_aa: CASSLGQGSYNEQFF; j_call: TRBJ2-1; d_call: .; clone_size: .; v_call: TRBV5-1
cdr3_nt: TGCGCCAGCAGCCACAGGGGGGGGAGCACAGATACGCAGTATTTT; cdr3_aa: CASSHRGGSTDTQYF; j_call: TRBJ2-3; d_call: .; clone_size: once; v_call: TRBV4-3
cdr3_nt: TGTGCCAGCAGTGAGACAACCATGGTCTCCGGAAACACCATATATTTT; cdr3_aa: CASSETTMVSGNTIYF; j_call: TRBJ1-3; d_call: .; clone_size: .; v_call: TRBV28
cdr3_nt: TGTGCCAGCAGCTTGGCCAGGGGAGGTCAGCCCCAGCATTTT; cdr3_aa: CASSLARGGQPQHF; j_call: TRBJ1-5; d_call: .; clone_size: .; v_call: TRBV7-8
cdr3_nt: TGTGCCAGCAGTCCGAGAAGACAGCCAACTAACTATGGCTACACCTTC; cdr3_aa: CASSPRRQPTNYGYTF; j_call: TRBJ1-2; d_call: .; clone_size: .; v_call: TRBV28
cdr3_nt: TGTGCCAGCAGCTCCGCCCGGGTAGGCTACGAGCAGTACTTC; cdr3_aa: CASSSARVGYEQYF; j_call: TRBJ2-7; d_call: .; clone_size: .; v_call: TRBV11-2
cdr3_nt: TGTGCCAGTAGTATTATGACGGGTGGCGAAAAACTGTTTTTT; cdr3_aa: CASSIMTGGEKLFF; j_call: TRBJ1-4; d_call: .; clone_size: .; v_call: TRBV19
cdr3_nt: TGTGCCAGCAGTTTGTCAGGGTTTCAGCCCCAGCATTTT; cdr3_aa: CASSLSGFQPQHF; j_call: TRBJ1-5; d_call: .; clone_size: .; v_call: TRBV28
cdr3_nt: TGTGCCAGCAGCTTGGAGGGACAGTGGAACACCGGGGAGCTGTTTTTT; cdr3_aa: CASSLEGQWNTGELFF; j_call: TRBJ2-2; d_call: TRBD1; clone_size: few; v_call: TRBV5-6
cdr3_nt: TGTGCCAGCAGCCCTCAAGGGAACGTGGAAGAGCAGTACTTC; cdr3_aa: CASSPQGNVEEQYF; j_call: TRBJ2-7; d_call: .; clone_size: .; v_call: TRBV9
cdr3_nt: TGTGCCAGCAGTCTCTCGACTAGGGGGGGGGCTACGCAGTATTTT; cdr3_aa: CASSLSTRGGATQYF; j_call: TRBJ2-3; d_call: .; clone_size: .; v_call: TRBV27
cdr3_nt: TGTGCCAGCACCGTTGACCGATCAAGCTCCTACGAGCAGTACTTC; cdr3_aa: CASTVDRSSSYEQYF; j_call: TRBJ2-7; d_call: .; clone_size: .; v_call: TRBV27
cdr3_nt: TGTGCCAGCTCACCAGGGATAGCGGGAGGTGAGCAGTTCTTC; cdr3_aa: CASSPGIAGGEQFF; j_call: TRBJ2-1; d_call: TRBD2; clone_size: .; v_call: TRBV18
cdr3_nt: TGTGCCAGTAGTATAGGGGGCCTCTATAATGAAAAACTGTTTTTT; cdr3_aa: CASSIGGLYNEKLFF; j_call: TRBJ1-4; d_call: .; clone_size: .; v_call: TRBV19
cdr3_nt: TGTGCCAGCAGCTTACAGGGCCCCGGGGGGGAGCAGTTCTTC; cdr3_aa: CASSLQGPGGEQFF; j_call: TRBJ2-1; d_call: TRBD2; clone_size: .; v_call: TRBV7-2
cdr3_nt: TGTGCCAGCAGTTTAGTAGAAACGGGACTGTACTTC; cdr3_aa: CASSLVETGLYF; j_call: TRBJ2-7; d_call: .; clone_size: .; v_call: TRBV28
cdr3_nt: TGTGCCAGCAGCACCCTTGACAGGGCTGAGACCCAGTACTTC; cdr3_aa: CASSTLDRAETQYF; j_call: TRBJ2-5; d_call: TRBD1; clone_size: .; v_call: TRBV11-2
cdr3_nt: TGTGCCAGCAGTTTACCGGTTGATAGGGGAAAACTGTTTTTT; cdr3_aa: CASSLPVDRGKLFF; j_call: TRBJ1-4; d_call: .; clone_size: .; v_call: TRBV28
cdr3_nt: TGTGCCAGCAGCTTATACACCGGGGAGCTGTTTTTT; cdr3_aa: CASSLYTGELFF; j_call: TRBJ2-2; d_call: .; clone_size: once; v_call: TRBV7-9
cdr3_nt: TGTGCCAGCAGCCTAACAGGTCTCCCCACAGATACGCAGTATTTT; cdr3_aa: CASSLTGLPTDTQYF; j_call: TRBJ2-3; d_call: .; clone_size: .; v_call: TRBV7-6
cdr3_nt: TGTGCCAGCAGCTTAGGACTAGCGGCCACAGATACGCAGTATTTT; cdr3_aa: CASSLGLAATDTQYF; j_call: TRBJ2-3; d_call: TRBD2; clone_size: few; v_call: TRBV9
cdr3_nt: TGCGCCAGCATGGGACAGCTAATATCGAACACTGAAGCTTTCTTT; cdr3_aa: CASMGQLISNTEAFF; j_call: TRBJ1-1; d_call: TRBD1; clone_size: .; v_call: TRBV10-2
cdr3_nt: TGTGCCAGCAGTAGACTAGCTGCTAGCACAGATACGCAGTATTTT; cdr3_aa: CASSRLAASTDTQYF; j_call: TRBJ2-3; d_call: TRBD2; clone_size: once; v_call: TRBV6-5
cdr3_nt: TGTGCCAGCAGCTTAGGCGGGGGGCGAGGAGGGAACACTGAAGCTTTCTTT; cdr3_aa: CASSLGGGRGGNTEAFF; j_call: TRBJ1-1; d_call: .; clone_size: .; v_call: TRBV7-9
cdr3_nt: TGCGCCAGCAGCTTGGAAGTATTGGGTCTCGATGAGCAGTTCTTC; cdr3_aa: CASSLEVLGLDEQFF; j_call: TRBJ2-1; d_call: .; clone_size: .; v_call: TRBV5-1
cdr3_nt: TGTGCCAGCAGCTTGGGCTCGCGTGCATCTAGCACAGATACGCAGTATTTT; cdr3_aa: CASSLGSRASSTDTQYF; j_call: TRBJ2-3; d_call: .; clone_size: .; v_call: TRBV5-6